The clone carrying this TCR beta chain turned up a few times. Antigen specificity is unknown. The germline gives CDR1 MNHEY, CDR2 SMNVEV (reference sequence). Trimming removed 6 bases from V and 3 bases from J, with 12 bases in between. The CDR3 has 14 amino acids. This PCR relied on a set of 60 Vbeta primers and 13 Jbeta primers. The table came from immunoSEQ multiplex PCR; TCRdb's copy has only in-frame clones and leaves some out. The table lists 65,000 to 85,000 clones, 75% to 85% of them singletons, with under 3% in the top ten. This sample is drawn from a study of cytomegalovirus exposure and HLA in healthy donors. Findings of the study overall: Available immune exposure information covered CMV serostatus only. Researchers catalogued roughly 170 TCR beta chains as cytomegalovirus-associated. From TCR beta sequences, most subjects' HLA-A and HLA-B alleles were reportedly predicted accurately.

This TCR derives from a man aged 45-65 years in good health and CMV-seropositive. The sample consisted of PBMCs. The chain links TRBV27 to TRBJ2-1; D is uncertain. Here the CDR3 DNA reads TGTGCCAGCAGCCTATACAGTTTCTACAATGAGCAGTTCTTC. Encoded protein: CASSLYSFYNEQFF.